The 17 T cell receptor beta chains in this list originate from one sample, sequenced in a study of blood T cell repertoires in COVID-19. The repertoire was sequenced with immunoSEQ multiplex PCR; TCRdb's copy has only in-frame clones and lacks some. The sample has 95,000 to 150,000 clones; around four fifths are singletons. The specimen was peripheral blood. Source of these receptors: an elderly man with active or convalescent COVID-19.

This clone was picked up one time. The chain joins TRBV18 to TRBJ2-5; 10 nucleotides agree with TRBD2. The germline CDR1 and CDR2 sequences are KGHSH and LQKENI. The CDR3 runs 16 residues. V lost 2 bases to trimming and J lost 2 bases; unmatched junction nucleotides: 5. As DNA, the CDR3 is TGTGCCAGCTCACCAAATCAAGCGGGGGGGCAAGAGACCCAGTACTTC. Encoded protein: CASSPNQAGGQETQYF.

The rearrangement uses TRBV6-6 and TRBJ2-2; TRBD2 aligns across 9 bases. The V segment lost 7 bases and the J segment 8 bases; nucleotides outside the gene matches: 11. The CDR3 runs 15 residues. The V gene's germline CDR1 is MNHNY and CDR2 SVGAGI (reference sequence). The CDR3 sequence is CASTQRRGGGGELFF. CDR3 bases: TGTGCCAGCACCCAAAGGCGGGGGGGAGGTGGGGAGCTGTTTTTT.

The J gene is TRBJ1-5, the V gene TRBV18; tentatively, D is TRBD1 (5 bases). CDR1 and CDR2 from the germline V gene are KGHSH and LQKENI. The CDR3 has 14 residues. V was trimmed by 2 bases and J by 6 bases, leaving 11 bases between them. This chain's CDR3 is CASSPTDRFQPQHF. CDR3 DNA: TGTGCCAGCTCACCAACAGACAGATTTCAGCCCCAGCATTTT. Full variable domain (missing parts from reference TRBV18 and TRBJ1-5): NAGVMQNPRHLVRRRGQEARLRCSPMKGHSHVYWYRQLPEEGLKFMVYLQKENIIDESGMPKERFSAEFPKEGPSILRIQQVVRGDSAAYFCASSPTDRFQPQHFGDGTRLSIL.

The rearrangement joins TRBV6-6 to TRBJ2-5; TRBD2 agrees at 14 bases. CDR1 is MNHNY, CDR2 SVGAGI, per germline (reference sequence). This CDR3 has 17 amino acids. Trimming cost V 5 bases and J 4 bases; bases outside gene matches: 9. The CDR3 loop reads CASSLPRLAGGRETQYF. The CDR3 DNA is TGTGCCAGCAGTCTACCCCGACTAGCGGGGGGGCGAGAGACCCAGTACTTC.

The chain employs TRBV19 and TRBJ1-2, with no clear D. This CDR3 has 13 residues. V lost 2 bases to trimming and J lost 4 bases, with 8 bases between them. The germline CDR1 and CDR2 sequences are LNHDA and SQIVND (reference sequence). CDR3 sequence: CASSIQALYGYTF. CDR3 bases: TGTGCCAGTAGTATACAGGCCCTCTATGGCTACACCTTC.

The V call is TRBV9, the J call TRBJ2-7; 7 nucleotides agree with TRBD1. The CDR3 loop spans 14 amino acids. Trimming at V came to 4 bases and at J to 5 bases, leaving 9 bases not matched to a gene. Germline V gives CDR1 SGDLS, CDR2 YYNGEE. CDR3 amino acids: CASSPRTGTHEQYF. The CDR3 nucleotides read TGTGCCAGCAGCCCCCGGACAGGTACCCACGAGCAGTACTTC.

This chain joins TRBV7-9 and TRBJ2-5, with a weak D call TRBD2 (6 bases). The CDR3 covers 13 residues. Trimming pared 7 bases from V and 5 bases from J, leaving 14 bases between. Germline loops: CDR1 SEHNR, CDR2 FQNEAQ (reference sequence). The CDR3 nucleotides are TGTGCCAGCACCCCGCGGGGCGGGGAGACCCAGTACTTC. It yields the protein CASTPRGGETQYF.

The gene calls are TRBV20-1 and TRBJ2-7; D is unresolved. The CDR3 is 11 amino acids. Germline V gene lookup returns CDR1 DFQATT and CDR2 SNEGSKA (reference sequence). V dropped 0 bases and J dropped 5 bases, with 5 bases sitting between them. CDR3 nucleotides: TGCAGTGCTAGAGATTACAACGAGCAGTACTTC. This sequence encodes CSARDYNEQYF.

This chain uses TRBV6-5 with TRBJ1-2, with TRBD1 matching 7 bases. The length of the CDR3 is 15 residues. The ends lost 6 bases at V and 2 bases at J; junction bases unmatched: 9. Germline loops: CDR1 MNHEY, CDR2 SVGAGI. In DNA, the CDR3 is TGTGCCAGCAGATTTTCCGACAGGGAGAACTATGGCTACACCTTC. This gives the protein CASRFSDRENYGYTF.

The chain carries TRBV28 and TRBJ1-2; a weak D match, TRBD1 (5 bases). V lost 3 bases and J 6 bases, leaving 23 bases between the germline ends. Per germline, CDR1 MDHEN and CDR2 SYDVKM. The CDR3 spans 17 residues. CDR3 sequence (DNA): TGTGCCAGCAGTTTTGGGACGGGGGGAGGGGCCATCGATGGCTACACCTTC. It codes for CASSFGTGGGAIDGYTF.

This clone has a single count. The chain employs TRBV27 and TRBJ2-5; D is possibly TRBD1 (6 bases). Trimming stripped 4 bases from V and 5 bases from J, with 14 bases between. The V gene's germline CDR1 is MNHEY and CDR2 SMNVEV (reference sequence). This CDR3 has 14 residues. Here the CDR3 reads CASSSPGARETQYF. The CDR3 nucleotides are TGTGCCAGCAGTTCCCCAGGGGCTCGGGAGACCCAGTACTTC.

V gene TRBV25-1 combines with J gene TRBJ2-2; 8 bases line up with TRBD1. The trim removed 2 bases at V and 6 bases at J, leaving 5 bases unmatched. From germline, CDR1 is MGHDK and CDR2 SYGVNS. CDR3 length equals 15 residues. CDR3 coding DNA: TGTGCCAGCAGTGAAGGAGGCAGGGGGCCCGGGGAGCTGTTTTTT. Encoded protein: CASSEGGRGPGELFF.

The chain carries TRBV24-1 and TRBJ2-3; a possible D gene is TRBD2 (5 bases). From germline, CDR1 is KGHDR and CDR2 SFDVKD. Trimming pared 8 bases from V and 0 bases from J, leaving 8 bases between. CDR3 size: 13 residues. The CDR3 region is CATTEASTDTQYF. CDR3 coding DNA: TGTGCCACCACGGAGGCCAGCACAGATACGCAGTATTTT.

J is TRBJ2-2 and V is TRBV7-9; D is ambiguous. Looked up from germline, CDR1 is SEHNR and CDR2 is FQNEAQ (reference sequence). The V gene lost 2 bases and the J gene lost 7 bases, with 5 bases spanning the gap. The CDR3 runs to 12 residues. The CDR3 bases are TGTGCCAGCAGCTTACTGAGCGGGGAGCTGTTTTTT. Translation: CASSLLSGELFF.

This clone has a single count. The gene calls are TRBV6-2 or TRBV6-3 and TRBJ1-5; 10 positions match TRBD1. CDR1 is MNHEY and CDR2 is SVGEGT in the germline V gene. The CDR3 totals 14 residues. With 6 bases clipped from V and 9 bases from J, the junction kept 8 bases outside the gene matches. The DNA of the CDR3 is TGTGCCAGCAGCACCGACCGGACAGGGGGGCCCCAGCATTTT. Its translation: CASSTDRTGGPQHF.

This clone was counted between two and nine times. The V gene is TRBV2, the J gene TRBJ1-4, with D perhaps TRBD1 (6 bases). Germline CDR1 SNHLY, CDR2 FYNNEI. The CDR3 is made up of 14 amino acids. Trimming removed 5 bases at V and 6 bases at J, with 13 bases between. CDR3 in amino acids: CASSYVKGDEKLFF. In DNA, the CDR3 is TGTGCCAGCAGTTATGTCAAGGGGGATGAAAAACTGTTTTTT.

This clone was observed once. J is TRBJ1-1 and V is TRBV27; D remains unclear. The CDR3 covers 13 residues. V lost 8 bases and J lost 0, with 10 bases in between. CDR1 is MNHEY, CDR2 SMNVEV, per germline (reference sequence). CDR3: CASFRAMNTEAFF. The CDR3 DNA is TGTGCCAGCTTCCGAGCCATGAACACTGAAGCTTTCTTT.